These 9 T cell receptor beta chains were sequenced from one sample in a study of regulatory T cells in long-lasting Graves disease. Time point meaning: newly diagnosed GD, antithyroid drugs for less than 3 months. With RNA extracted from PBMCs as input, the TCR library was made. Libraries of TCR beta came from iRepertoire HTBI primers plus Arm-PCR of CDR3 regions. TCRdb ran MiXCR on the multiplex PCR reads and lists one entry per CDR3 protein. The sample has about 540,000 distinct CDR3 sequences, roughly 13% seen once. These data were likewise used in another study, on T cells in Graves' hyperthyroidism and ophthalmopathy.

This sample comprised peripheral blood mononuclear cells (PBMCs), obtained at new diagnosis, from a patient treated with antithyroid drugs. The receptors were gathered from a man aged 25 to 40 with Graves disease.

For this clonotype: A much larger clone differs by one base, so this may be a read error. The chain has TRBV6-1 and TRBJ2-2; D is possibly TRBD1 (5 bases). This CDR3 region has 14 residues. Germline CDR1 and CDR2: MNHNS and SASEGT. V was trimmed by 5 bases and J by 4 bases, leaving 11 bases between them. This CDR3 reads CASSIVGATGELFF. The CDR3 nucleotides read TGTGCCAGCAGTATAGTAGGGGCCACCGGGGAGCTGTTTTTT.

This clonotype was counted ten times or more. The CDR3, as DNA: TGCGCCAGCAGCTTGGGAACAGCCTCTGGGGCCAACGTCCTGACTTTC. Its protein product is CASSLGTASGANVLTF. V is TRBV5-1 and J is TRBJ2-6; D gene uncertain. This CDR3 has 16 amino acids. The germline V gene encodes CDR1 SGHRS and CDR2 YFSETQ. V gave up 0 bases and J gave up 0 bases, with 7 bases separating them.

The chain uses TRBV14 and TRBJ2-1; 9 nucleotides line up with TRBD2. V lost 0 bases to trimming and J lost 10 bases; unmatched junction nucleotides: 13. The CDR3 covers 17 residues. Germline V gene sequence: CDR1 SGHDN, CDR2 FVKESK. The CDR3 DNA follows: TGTGCCAGCAGCCAAGATAAATGGGTAGCGGGAGTAGTCGAGCAGTTCTTC. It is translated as CASSQDKWVAGVVEQFF.

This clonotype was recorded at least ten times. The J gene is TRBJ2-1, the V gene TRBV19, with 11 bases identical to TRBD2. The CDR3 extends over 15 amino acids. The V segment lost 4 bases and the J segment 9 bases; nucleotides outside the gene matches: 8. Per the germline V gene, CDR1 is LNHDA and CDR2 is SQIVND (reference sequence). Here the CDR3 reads CASSTSTSGTLEQFF. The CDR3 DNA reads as TGTGCCAGTAGTACCTCGACTAGCGGGACCCTTGAGCAGTTCTTC.

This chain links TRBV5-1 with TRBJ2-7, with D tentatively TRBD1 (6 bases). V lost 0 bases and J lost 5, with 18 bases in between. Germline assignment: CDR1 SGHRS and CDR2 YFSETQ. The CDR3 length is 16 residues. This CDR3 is CASSLGFRGKGDEQYF. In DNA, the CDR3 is TGCGCCAGCAGCTTGGGGTTCAGGGGAAAGGGAGACGAGCAGTACTTC. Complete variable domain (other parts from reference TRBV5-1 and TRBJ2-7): KAGVTQTPRYLIKTRGQQVTLSCSPISGHRSVSWYQQTPGQGLQFLFEYFSETQRNKGNFPGRFSGRQFSNSRSEMNVSTLELGDSALYLCASSLGFRGKGDEQYFGPGTRLTVT.

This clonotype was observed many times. CDR3 DNA sequence: TGTGCCACCAGTGGGGGACTCGGACCGGACTATGGCTACACCTTC. This gives the protein CATSGGLGPDYGYTF. V is TRBV24-1 and J is TRBJ1-2; D may be TRBD1 (5 bases). V shed 5 bases and J shed 3 bases, with 15 bases lying between them. This CDR3 comprises 15 residues. Per the germline V gene, CDR1 is KGHDR and CDR2 is SFDVKD.

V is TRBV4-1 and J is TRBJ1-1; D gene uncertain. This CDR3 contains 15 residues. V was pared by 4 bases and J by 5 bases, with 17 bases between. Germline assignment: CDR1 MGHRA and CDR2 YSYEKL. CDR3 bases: TGCGCCAGCAGCCCACTCAGGTGGGGTGTTACTGAAGCTTTCTTT. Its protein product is CASSPLRWGVTEAFF.

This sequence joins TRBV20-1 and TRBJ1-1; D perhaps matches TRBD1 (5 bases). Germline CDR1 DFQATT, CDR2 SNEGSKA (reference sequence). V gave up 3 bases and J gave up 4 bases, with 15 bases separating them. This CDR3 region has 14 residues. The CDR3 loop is CSASTLLGPTEAFF. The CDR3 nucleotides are TGCAGTGCTAGTACATTATTGGGACCCACTGAAGCTTTCTTT.

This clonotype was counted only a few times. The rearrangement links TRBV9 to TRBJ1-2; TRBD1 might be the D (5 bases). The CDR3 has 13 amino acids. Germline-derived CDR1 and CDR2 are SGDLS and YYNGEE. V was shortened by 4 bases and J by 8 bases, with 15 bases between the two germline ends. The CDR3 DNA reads TGTGCCAGCAGCCTACCAAACGGGGCAGGCTACACCTTC. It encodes CASSLPNGAGYTF.